What follows are 21 T cell receptor beta chains derived from one specimen sequenced in a study of brain T cells in children with intractable seizures. Assay: immunoSEQ multiplex PCR; the TCRdb copy retains only in-frame clones and omits some. Of some 80,000 clones listed, approximately 89% were seen once; the top ten hold 24%. Material: peripheral blood, obtained at surgery. Source of these receptors: a girl aged 2 to 9 with Rasmussen encephalitis and intractable seizures.

The chain links TRBV7-2 to TRBJ2-3, with 11 bases aligning to TRBD2. Per the germline V gene, CDR1 is SGHTA and CDR2 is FQGNSA. This CDR3 region has 17 residues. Unmatched junction bases numbered 8, after V lost 3 bases and J lost 3 bases. The CDR3 nucleotides read TGTGCCAGCAGCTTCTCAGGGGCTAGCGGGAGGACAGATACGCAGTATTTT. As protein: CASSFSGASGRTDTQYF. The full variable domain, completed using reference TRBV7-2 and TRBJ2-3, is GAGVSQSPSNKVTEKGKDVELRCDPISGHTALYWYRQSLGQGLEFLIYFQGNSAPDKSGLPSDRFSAERTGGSVSTLTIQRTQQEDSAVYLCASSFSGASGRTDTQYFGPGTRLTVL.

The rearrangement joins TRBV15 to TRBJ2-1, with 7 bases matching TRBD2. CDR1 and CDR2 (germline): LNHNV, YYDKDF (reference sequence). V was clipped by 0 bases and J by 9 bases; unmatched bases: 8. The CDR3 contains 15 residues. The CDR3 DNA sequence: TGTGCCACCAGCAGAGATCGTGGGAGGGCTAGTGAGCAGTTCTTC. Translating gives CATSRDRGRASEQFF.

This rearrangement joins TRBV6-2 or TRBV6-3 to TRBJ2-4, with a possible D match to TRBD2 (5 bases). Germline CDR1 reads MNHEY; CDR2 reads SVGEGT. The CDR3 is 13 amino acids. The V and J ends lost 5 bases and 7 bases respectively, with 12 bases between them. The CDR3 nucleotides read TGTGCCAGCAGTACGAGCGGCGGGAACATTCAGTACTTC. Its protein product is CASSTSGGNIQYF.

A single count supports this clone. This chain joins TRBV11-3 and TRBJ2-1, with D unclear. Between the trimmed V and J ends, which lost 6 bases and 10 bases, there was a span of 16 bases. Germline loops: CDR1 SGHNT, CDR2 YENEEA. The CDR3 consists of 13 residues. The CDR3, as DNA: TGTGCCAGCAGTTCTGATCAGATCAAGGAGCAGTTCTTC. Amino acid sequence: CASSSDQIKEQFF.

The CDR3 sequence is CASSEGDRGSPLHF. In DNA, the CDR3 is TGTGCCAGCAGTGAAGGGGACAGGGGTTCACCCCTCCACTTT. The rearrangement uses TRBV2 and TRBJ1-6; 10 bases match TRBD1. Unmatched junction bases numbered 0, after V lost 1 base and J lost 9 bases. CDR1 is SNHLY and CDR2 is FYNNEI in the germline V gene. The CDR3 sequence is 14 residues long.

The chain uses TRBV27 and TRBJ1-2; 7 bases are a match to TRBD1. The germline gives CDR1 MNHEY, CDR2 SMNVEV (reference sequence). V lost 6 bases and J lost 8; bases outside the gene matches: 9. The CDR3 runs to 13 residues. The CDR3 reads CASSPSTGRGYTF. CDR3 nucleotide sequence: TGTGCCAGCAGCCCATCGACAGGGAGAGGCTACACCTTC.

V gene TRBV7-2 combines with J gene TRBJ2-7; the D gene is possibly TRBD1 (6 bases). In germline, CDR1 is SGHTA, CDR2 FQGNSA. V shed 3 bases and J shed 3 bases, with 21 bases lying between them. The CDR3 is 17 amino acids. CDR3: CASSLGAGSGPVYEQYF. The CDR3 bases are TGTGCCAGCAGCTTGGGGGCGGGTTCCGGTCCCGTCTACGAGCAGTACTTC.

The V gene is TRBV5-4, the J gene TRBJ2-5; 7 positions agree with TRBD1. The CDR3 is 15 amino acids. Germline CDR1 reads SGHNT; CDR2 reads YYREEE (reference sequence). V lost 4 bases and J lost 1; bases outside the gene matches: 7. CDR3 sequence: CASSPTGTAQETQYF. For the CDR3, the DNA is TGTGCCAGCAGCCCAACTGGGACAGCCCAAGAGACCCAGTACTTC.

CDR3 residues: CASSPERGGRWETQYF. CDR3 in DNA: TGTGCCAGCAGTCCCGAAAGGGGGGGGCGATGGGAGACCCAGTACTTC. V gene TRBV28 combines with J gene TRBJ2-5, with a tentative D call TRBD2 (7 bases). Trimming left V 5 bases short and J 5 bases short, with 21 bases between. The CDR3 loop spans 16 amino acids. Germline-derived CDR1 and CDR2 are MDHEN and SYDVKM.

V and J are TRBV7-9 and TRBJ1-1; D remains ambiguous. V lost 2 bases and J 3 bases, leaving 13 bases between the germline ends. Germline CDR1 SEHNR, CDR2 FQNEAQ (reference sequence). The length of the CDR3 is 15 residues. In DNA, the CDR3 is TGTGCCAGCAGCTTAAGGCCGGTGGCGGACACTGAAGCTTTCTTT. Translation gives CASSLRPVADTEAFF.

The V call is TRBV3-1 (or the pseudogene TRBV3-2), the J call TRBJ2-5, with a tentative D call TRBD2 (7 bases). The CDR3 runs 15 residues. The V gene lost 1 base and the J gene lost 5 bases, with 14 bases spanning the gap. Germline loops: CDR1 LGHDT, CDR2 YNNKEL (reference sequence). CDR3 residues: CASSQGGGPSETQYF. The CDR3, as DNA: TGTGCCAGCAGCCAAGGGGGGGGGCCAAGCGAGACCCAGTACTTC.

The V gene is TRBV30, the J gene TRBJ2-3, with 7 bases matching TRBD2. Per the germline V gene, CDR1 is GTSNPN and CDR2 is SVGIG (reference sequence). There are 14 residues in the CDR3. CDR3 nucleotides: TGTGCATCCAGGCGGGGGAGTTCCACAGATACGCAGTATTTT. Residues: CASRRGSSTDTQYF.

In nucleotides, the CDR3 is TGCGCCAGCAGCTTGGATCGCGGCTACACCTTC. It translates to CASSLDRGYTF. The chain couples TRBV5-1 to TRBJ1-2, with unresolved D. The CDR3 spans 11 residues. Germline V lookup: CDR1 SGHRS, CDR2 YFSETQ. Trimming stripped 0 bases from V and 8 bases from J, with 5 bases between. Combining the CDR3 with reference TRBV5-1 and TRBJ1-2 gives the whole variable domain KAGVTQTPRYLIKTRGQQVTLSCSPISGHRSVSWYQQTPGQGLQFLFEYFSETQRNKGNFPGRFSGRQFSNSRSEMNVSTLELGDSALYLCASSLDRGYTFGSGTRLTVV.

V gene TRBV10-1 combines with J gene TRBJ2-7; D not certain. Germline V gene sequence: CDR1 WNHNN, CDR2 SYGVQD (reference sequence). V lost 3 bases to trimming and J lost 2 bases, with 14 bases between them. This CDR3 is 15 amino acids long. This chain's CDR3 is CASSDRGTETYEQYF. The CDR3 DNA follows: TGCGCCAGCAGTGATCGCGGAACAGAAACCTACGAGCAGTACTTC.

The rearrangement joins TRBV6-6 to TRBJ1-2; 11 nucleotides agree with TRBD1. This CDR3 spans 15 amino acids. CDR1 and CDR2 from the germline V gene are MNHNY and SVGAGI (reference sequence). Trimming took 6 bases from V and 6 from J; bases not matched to a gene: 9. The CDR3 DNA is TGTGCCAGCAGACCCGGGACAGGGGGGTGGGATGGCTACACCTTC. It encodes CASRPGTGGWDGYTF.

The chain carries TRBV29-1 and TRBJ2-2; 7 nucleotides agree with TRBD2. Germline-derived CDR1 and CDR2 are SQVTM and ANQGSEA. CDR3 length: 14 amino acids. V lost 8 bases and J lost 3; bases outside the gene matches: 9. The CDR3 DNA is TGCAGCACCCGAAGGGCGGGGGACACCGGGGAGCTGTTTTTT. Residues: CSTRRAGDTGELFF.

J is TRBJ1-4 and V is TRBV7-9; D call uncertain. The germline gives CDR1 SEHNR, CDR2 FQNEAQ (reference sequence). Between the trimmed V and J ends, which lost 1 base and 3 bases, there was a span of 9 bases. This CDR3 region has 15 residues. In nucleotides, the CDR3 is TGTGCCAGCAGCTTAGGTCGAGCAGCTAATGAAAAACTGTTTTTT. This gives the protein CASSLGRAANEKLFF.

The CDR3 DNA follows: TGTGCCAGTAGTCCCAGGACTAGCGGGGGCCACACCGGGGAGCTGTTTTTT. This sequence encodes CASSPRTSGGHTGELFF. V is TRBV19 and J is TRBJ2-2; 13 bases agree with TRBD2. V trimming: 5 bases; J trimming: 3 bases; junction bases outside the gene matches: 6. Germline loops: CDR1 LNHDA, CDR2 SQIVND (reference sequence). This CDR3 is 17 amino acids long.

V and J are TRBV7-2 and TRBJ1-2; TRBD1 is a possible D gene (6 bases). In germline, CDR1 is SGHTA, CDR2 FQGNSA. This CDR3 has 17 residues. Trimming took off 2 bases at V and 1 base at J, with 17 bases between the two ends. The CDR3 spells CASSLQTGTFFNYGYTF. DNA for the CDR3: TGTGCCAGCAGCTTACAAACCGGGACATTTTTTAACTATGGCTACACCTTC.

This clone has a single count. This chain's CDR3 is CASSPTPGQSGNTIYF. In DNA form, the CDR3 reads TGTGCCAGCAGTCCAACCCCAGGACAGTCTGGAAACACCATATATTTT. This chain joins TRBV27 and TRBJ1-3; a possible D gene is TRBD1 (6 bases). This CDR3 comprises 16 residues. Germline CDR1 MNHEY, CDR2 SMNVEV (reference sequence). The V gene lost 5 bases and the J gene lost 1 base, with 15 bases spanning the gap.

This chain uses TRBV28 with TRBJ1-5, with no clear D. The CDR3 runs 13 residues. In germline, CDR1 is MDHEN, CDR2 SYDVKM. V dropped 1 base and J dropped 7 bases, with 8 bases sitting between them. CDR3 nucleotide sequence: TGTGCCAGCAGTTTATATGAGGGCCAGCCCCAGCATTTT. It codes for CASSLYEGQPQHF.